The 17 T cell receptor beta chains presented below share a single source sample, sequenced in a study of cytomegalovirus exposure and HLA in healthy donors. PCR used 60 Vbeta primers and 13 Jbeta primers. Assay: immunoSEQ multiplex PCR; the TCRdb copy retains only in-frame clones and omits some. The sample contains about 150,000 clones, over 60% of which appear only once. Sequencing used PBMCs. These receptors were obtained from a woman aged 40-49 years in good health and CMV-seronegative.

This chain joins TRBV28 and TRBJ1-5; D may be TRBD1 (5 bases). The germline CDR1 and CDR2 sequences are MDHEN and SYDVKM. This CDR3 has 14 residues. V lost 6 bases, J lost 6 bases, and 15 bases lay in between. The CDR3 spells CASSLQGFTQPQHF. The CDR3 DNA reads TGTGCCAGCAGCCTCCAGGGTTTCACTCAGCCCCAGCATTTT.

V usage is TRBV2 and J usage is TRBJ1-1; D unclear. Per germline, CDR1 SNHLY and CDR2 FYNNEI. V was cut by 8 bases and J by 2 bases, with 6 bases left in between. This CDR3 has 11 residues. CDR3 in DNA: TGTGCCAGCGTGAGTAACACTGAAGCTTTCTTT. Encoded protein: CASVSNTEAFF.

The CDR3 protein is CASSRTDAARGGRKSGPYNEQFF. Here the CDR3 DNA reads TGTGCCAGCAGTCGAACCGACGCCGCGCGCGGGGGGCGAAAATCAGGGCCCTACAATGAGCAGTTCTTC. This rearrangement joins TRBV6-9 to TRBJ2-1; 8 bases are a match to TRBD2. CDR3 length: 23 amino acids. CDR1 and CDR2 from the germline V gene are MNHGY and SVAAGI. Trimming cost V 5 bases and J 2 bases; bases outside gene matches: 29.

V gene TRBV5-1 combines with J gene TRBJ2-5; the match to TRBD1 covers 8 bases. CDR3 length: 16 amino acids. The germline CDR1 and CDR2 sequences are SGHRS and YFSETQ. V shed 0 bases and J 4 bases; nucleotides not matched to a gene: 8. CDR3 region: CASSLESSRGRETQYF. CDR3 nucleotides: TGCGCCAGCAGCTTGGAGTCTAGCAGGGGGCGAGAGACCCAGTACTTC.

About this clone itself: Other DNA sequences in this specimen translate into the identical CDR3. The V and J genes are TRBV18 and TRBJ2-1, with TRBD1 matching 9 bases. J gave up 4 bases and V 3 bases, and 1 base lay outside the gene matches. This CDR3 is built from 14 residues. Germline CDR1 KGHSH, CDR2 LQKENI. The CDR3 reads CASSPGTGYNEQFF. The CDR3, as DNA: TGTGCCAGCTCACCCGGGACAGGGTACAATGAGCAGTTCTTC.

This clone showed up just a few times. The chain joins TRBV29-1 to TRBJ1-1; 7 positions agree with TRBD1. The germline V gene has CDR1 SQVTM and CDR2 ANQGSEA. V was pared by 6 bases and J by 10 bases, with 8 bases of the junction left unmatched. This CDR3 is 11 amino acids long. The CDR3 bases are TGCAGCGTCTATTCAAACAGGGGAGCTTTCTTT. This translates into CSVYSNRGAFF.

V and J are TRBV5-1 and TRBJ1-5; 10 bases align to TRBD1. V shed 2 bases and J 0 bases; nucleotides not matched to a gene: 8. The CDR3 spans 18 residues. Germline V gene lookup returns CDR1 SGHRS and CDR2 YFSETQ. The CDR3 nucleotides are TGCGCCAGCAGCTTCTCTGGGACAGGGGCTTATAGCAATCAGCCCCAGCATTTT. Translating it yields CASSFSGTGAYSNQPQHF.

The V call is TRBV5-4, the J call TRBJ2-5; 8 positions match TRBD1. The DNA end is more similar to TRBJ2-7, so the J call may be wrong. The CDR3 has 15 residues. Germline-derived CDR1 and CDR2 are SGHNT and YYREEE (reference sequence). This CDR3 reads CASTMAGGLNYEQYF. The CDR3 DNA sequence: TGTGCCAGCACTATGGCAGGGGGCTTGAACTACGAGCAGTACTTC.

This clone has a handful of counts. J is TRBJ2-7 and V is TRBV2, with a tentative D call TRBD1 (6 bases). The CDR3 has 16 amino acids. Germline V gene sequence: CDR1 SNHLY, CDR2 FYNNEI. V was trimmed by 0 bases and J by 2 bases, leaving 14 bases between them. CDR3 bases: TGTGCCAGCAGTGAAGCGACAGGCTCAATACCCTACGAGCAGTACTTC. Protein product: CASSEATGSIPYEQYF.

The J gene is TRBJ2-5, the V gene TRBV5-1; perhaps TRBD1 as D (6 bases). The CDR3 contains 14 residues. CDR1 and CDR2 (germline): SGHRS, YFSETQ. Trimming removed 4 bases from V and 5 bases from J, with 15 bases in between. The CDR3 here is CASSRKTGLETQYF. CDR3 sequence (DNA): TGCGCCAGCAGCCGTAAAACAGGGTTGGAGACCCAGTACTTC.

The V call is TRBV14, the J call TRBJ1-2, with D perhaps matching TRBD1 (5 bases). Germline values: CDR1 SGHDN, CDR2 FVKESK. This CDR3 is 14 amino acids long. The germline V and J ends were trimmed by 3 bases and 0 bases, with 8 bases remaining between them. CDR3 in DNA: TGTGCCAGCAGCCATCAACAGGCTAACTATGGCTACACCTTC. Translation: CASSHQQANYGYTF.

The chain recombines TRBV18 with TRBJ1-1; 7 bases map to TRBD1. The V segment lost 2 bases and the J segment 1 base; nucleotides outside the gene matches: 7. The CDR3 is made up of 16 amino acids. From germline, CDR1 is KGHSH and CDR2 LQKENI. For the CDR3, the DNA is TGTGCCAGCTCACCATCCAGAGGGACAGCGAACACTGAAGCTTTCTTT. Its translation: CASSPSRGTANTEAFF.

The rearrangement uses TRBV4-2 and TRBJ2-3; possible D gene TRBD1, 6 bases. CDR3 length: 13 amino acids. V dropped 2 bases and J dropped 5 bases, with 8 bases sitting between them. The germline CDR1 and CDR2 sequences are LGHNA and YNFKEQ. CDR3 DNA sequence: TGTGCCAGCAGCCAAAGGGGGTTAGATACGCAGTATTTT. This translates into CASSQRGLDTQYF.

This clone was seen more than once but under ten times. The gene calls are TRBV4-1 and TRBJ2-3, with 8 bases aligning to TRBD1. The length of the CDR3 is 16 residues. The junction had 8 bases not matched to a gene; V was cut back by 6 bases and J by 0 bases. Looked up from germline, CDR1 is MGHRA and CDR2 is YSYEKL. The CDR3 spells CASRPTGGASTDTQYF. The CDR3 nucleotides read TGCGCCAGCAGACCCACAGGGGGAGCTAGCACAGATACGCAGTATTTT.

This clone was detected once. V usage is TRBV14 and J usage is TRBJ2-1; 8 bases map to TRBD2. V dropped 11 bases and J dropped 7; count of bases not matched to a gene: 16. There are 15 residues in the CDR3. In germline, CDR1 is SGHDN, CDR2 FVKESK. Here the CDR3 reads CAAPPRGGGWNEQFF. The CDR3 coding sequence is TGTGCCGCGCCACCTCGGGGGGGCGGTTGGAATGAGCAGTTCTTC.

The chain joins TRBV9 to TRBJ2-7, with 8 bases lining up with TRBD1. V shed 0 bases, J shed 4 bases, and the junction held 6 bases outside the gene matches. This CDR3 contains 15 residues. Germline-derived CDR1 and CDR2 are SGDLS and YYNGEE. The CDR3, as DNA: TGTGCCAGCAGCGTAGGCGGACAGGGTATATACGAGCAGTACTTC. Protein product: CASSVGGQGIYEQYF.

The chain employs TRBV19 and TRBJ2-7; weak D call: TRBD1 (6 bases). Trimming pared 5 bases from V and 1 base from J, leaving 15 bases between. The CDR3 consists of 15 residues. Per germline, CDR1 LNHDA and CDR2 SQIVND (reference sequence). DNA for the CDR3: TGTGCCAGTAGTCCGGCTACAGGGAGATCCTACGAGCAGTACTTC. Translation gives CASSPATGRSYEQYF.